Below, one TCR beta chain is given with its context. These data come from a study of CD8+ T cells in alopecia areata. The treatment denotes: oral pan-JAK inhibitor, 5-10 mg twice daily. Sequencing templates came from extracted RNA that was reverse transcribed into cDNA. Generated by immunoSEQ multiplex PCR, the TCRdb table keeps only in-frame clones and is missing some. This sample has some 170,000 clones, with about 61% found just once. The clonotype originates from a human donor with alopecia areata. The starting material was CD4+ T cells sorted from blood, obtained between weeks 55 and 65, from a patient treated with tofacitinib.

CDR3 protein: CASRSTGGAANQPQHF. The CDR3 coding sequence is TGCGCCAGCAGATCTACAGGGGGAGCCGCTAATCAGCCCCAGCATTTT. The chain couples TRBV4-1 to TRBJ1-5; 8 positions agree with TRBD1. This CDR3 comprises 16 residues. Germline V gene data show CDR1 as MGHRA and CDR2 as YSYEKL. Trimming at V came to 6 bases and at J to 4 bases, leaving 11 bases not matched to a gene.